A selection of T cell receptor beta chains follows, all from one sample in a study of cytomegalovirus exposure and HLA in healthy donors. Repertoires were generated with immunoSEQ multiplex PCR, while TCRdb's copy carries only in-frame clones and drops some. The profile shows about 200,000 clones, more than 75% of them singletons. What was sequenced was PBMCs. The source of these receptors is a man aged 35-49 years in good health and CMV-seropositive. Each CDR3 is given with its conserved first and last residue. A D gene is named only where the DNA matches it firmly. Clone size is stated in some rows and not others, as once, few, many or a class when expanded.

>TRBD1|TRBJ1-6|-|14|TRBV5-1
CASSLRTGDSPLHF
TGCGCCAGCAGCTTGAGAACAGGGGATTCACCCCTCCACTTT
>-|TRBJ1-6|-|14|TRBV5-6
CASSQSQGNSPLHF
TGTGCCAGCAGCCAGTCCCAGGGAAATTCACCCCTCCACTTT
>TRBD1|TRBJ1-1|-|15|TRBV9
CASSPLGQLYTEAFF
TGTGCCAGCAGTCCCCTGGGACAGTTATACACTGAAGCTTTCTTT
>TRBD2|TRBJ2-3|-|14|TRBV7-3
CASSLSGSKDTQYF
TGTGCCAGCAGCCTTAGCGGGAGTAAGGATACGCAGTATTTT
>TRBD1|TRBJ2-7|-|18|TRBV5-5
CASSLAPPGTGVPYEQYF
TGTGCCAGCAGCTTGGCTCCCCCCGGGACAGGGGTACCCTACGAGCAGTACTTC
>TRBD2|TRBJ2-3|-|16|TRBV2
CASSALTSGKTDTQYF
TGTGCCAGCAGTGCCCTGACTAGCGGAAAAACAGATACGCAGTATTTT
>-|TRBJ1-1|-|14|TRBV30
CAWSPGSRNTEAFF
TGTGCCTGGAGTCCGGGAAGTCGGAACACTGAAGCTTTCTTT
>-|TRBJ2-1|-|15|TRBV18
CASSPGSGEYNEQFF
TGTGCCAGCTCACCAGGAAGCGGAGAGTACAATGAGCAGTTCTTC
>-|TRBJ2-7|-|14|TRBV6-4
CASSPDISSYEQYF
TGTGCCAGCAGCCCCGACATTAGCTCCTACGAGCAGTACTTC
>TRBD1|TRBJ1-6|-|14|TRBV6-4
CASSPGTAGSPLHF
TGTGCCAGCAGTCCCGGGACAGCGGGTTCACCCCTCCACTTT
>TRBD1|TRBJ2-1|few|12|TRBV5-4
CASSHPEQGSFF
TGTGCCAGCAGCCATCCCGAACAGGGGTCGTTCTTC
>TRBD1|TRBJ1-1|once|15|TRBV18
CASSPAGGPNTEAFF
TGTGCCAGCTCCCCGGCAGGGGGCCCGAACACTGAAGCTTTCTTT
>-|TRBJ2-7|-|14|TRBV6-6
CASSYGGASYEQYF
TGTGCCAGCAGTTACGGGGGGGCTTCCTACGAGCAGTACTTC
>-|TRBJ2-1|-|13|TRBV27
CASSSGPYNEQFF
TGTGCCAGCAGTAGCGGGCCCTACAATGAGCAGTTCTTC
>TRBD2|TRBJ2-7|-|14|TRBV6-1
CASTGLAGSNEQYF
TGTGCCAGCACCGGACTAGCGGGATCCAACGAGCAGTACTTC
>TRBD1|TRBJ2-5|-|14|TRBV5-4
CASSSDRAQETQYF
TGTGCCAGCAGCTCGGACAGGGCCCAAGAGACCCAGTACTTC
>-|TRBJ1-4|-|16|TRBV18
CASSPAREGLGEKLFF
TGTGCCAGCTCACCAGCTCGGGAAGGGCTGGGGGAAAAACTGTTTTTT
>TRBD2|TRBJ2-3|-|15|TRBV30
CAWSVLAGATDTQYF
TGTGCCTGGAGTGTACTAGCGGGAGCAACAGATACGCAGTATTTT
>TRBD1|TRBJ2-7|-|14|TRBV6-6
CASSYPGTDYEQYF
TGTGCCAGCAGTTACCCCGGGACAGACTACGAGCAGTACTTC
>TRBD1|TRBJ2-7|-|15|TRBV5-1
CASSSGQVESYEQYF
TGCGCCAGCAGCTCTGGACAGGTTGAGTCCTACGAGCAGTACTTC
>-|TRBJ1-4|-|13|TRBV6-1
CASRKGTNEKLFF
TGTGCCAGCAGGAAGGGGACAAATGAAAAACTGTTTTTT
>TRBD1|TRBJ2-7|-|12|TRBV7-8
CASGQSSYEQYF
TGTGCCTCGGGACAGAGCTCCTACGAGCAGTACTTC